The 25 T cell receptor beta chains presented below share a single source sample, sequenced in a study of control samples from healthy donors and cancer patients. Generated by immunoSEQ multiplex PCR, the TCRdb table keeps only in-frame clones and is missing some. The sample has approximately 120,000 clones, 80% to 90% seen once; the top ten hold more than 8%. The sequenced sample consisted of blood. The receptor source for this set is a man aged 40-49 years in good health.

The chain joins TRBV4-3 to TRBJ2-2; 8 bases match TRBD2. CDR3 length: 14 amino acids. Germline loops: CDR1 LGHNA, CDR2 YSLEER. V lost 4 bases to trimming and J lost 3 bases; unmatched junction nucleotides: 1. CDR3 DNA sequence: TGCGCCAGCAGCCGGCGGGAGGACACCGGGGAGCTGTTTTTT. Protein: CASSRREDTGELFF.

The V gene is TRBV11-3, the J gene TRBJ2-7, with D unclear. Germline assignment: CDR1 SGHNT and CDR2 YENEEA. The CDR3 is 13 residues long. Deletions cut 4 bases from V and 4 bases from J, with 11 bases between. CDR3 in amino acids: CASSSHRSYEQYF. CDR3 DNA sequence: TGTGCCAGCAGCTCTCACAGATCTTACGAGCAGTACTTC.

V and J are TRBV9 and TRBJ1-5, with 9 positions matching TRBD1. The CDR3 covers 14 residues. Germline-derived CDR1 and CDR2 are SGDLS and YYNGEE. J was trimmed by 5 bases and V by 3 bases; bases with no gene match: 3. The DNA of the CDR3 is TGTGCCAGCAGCGCCCGGGACAGGGATCAGCCCCAGCATTTT. Protein sequence: CASSARDRDQPQHF.

The chain has TRBV7-2 and TRBJ1-5; D unresolved. V was shortened by 2 bases and J by 3 bases, with 8 bases between the two germline ends. Germline-derived CDR1 and CDR2 are SGHTA and FQGNSA. This CDR3 contains 14 residues. The CDR3 DNA follows: TGTGCCAGCAGCTTAAATCCCCCCAATCAGCCCCAGCATTTT. Residues: CASSLNPPNQPQHF.

This clone appeared once. V usage is TRBV3-1 (or the pseudogene TRBV3-2) and J usage is TRBJ2-7; D might be TRBD1 or TRBD2, each matching 5 bases. V lost 2 bases to trimming and J lost 2 bases, with 10 bases between them. Germline lookup yields CDR1 LGHDT and CDR2 YNNKEL (reference sequence). CDR3 length equals 14 residues. The CDR3: CASSQRGVTYEQYF. DNA of the CDR3: TGTGCCAGCAGCCAAAGGGGAGTTACCTACGAGCAGTACTTC.

This clone was recorded once. The chain recombines TRBV7-2 with TRBJ1-3; 10 positions match TRBD1. This CDR3 comprises 16 residues. The germline CDR1 and CDR2 sequences are SGHTA and FQGNSA. Unmatched junction bases numbered 5, after V lost 2 bases and J lost 4 bases. Here the CDR3 reads CASSLRGQGTGNTIYF. CDR3 nucleotides: TGTGCCAGCAGCTTAAGGGGACAGGGGACCGGAAACACCATATATTTT.

This clone was counted a few times. The chain joins TRBV6-6 to TRBJ2-5; D not certain. Germline assignment: CDR1 MNHNY and CDR2 SVGAGI (reference sequence). This CDR3 has 16 amino acids. The V gene lost 2 bases and the J gene lost 4 bases, with 17 bases spanning the gap. As DNA, the CDR3 is TGTGCCAGCAGTTACGGATTTCAGGCTGGTAGAGAGACCCAGTACTTC. Residues: CASSYGFQAGRETQYF.

This chain joins TRBV18 and TRBJ2-1; D not resolved. The germline V and J ends were trimmed by 10 bases and 4 bases, with 17 bases remaining between them. CDR1 and CDR2 (germline): KGHSH, LQKENI. This CDR3 is built from 14 residues. The CDR3 is CATSQVPWYNEQFF. The CDR3 bases are TGTGCCACCTCTCAGGTCCCGTGGTACAATGAGCAGTTCTTC.

This clone has only one observation. The chain is built from TRBV3-1 (or the pseudogene TRBV3-2) and TRBJ2-1; 8 nucleotides agree with TRBD2. Germline CDR1 reads LGHDT; CDR2 reads YNNKEL (reference sequence). J was trimmed by 9 bases and V by 3 bases; bases with no gene match: 10. This CDR3 region has 15 residues. The CDR3 sequence is CASSHNSGDGGEQFF. The CDR3 DNA reads as TGTGCCAGCAGCCATAATAGCGGGGACGGAGGTGAGCAGTTCTTC.

The V and J genes are TRBV6-5 and TRBJ1-1; D is ambiguous. The ends were cut back, 6 bases at V and 5 bases at J, with 19 bases in the middle. In germline, CDR1 is MNHEY, CDR2 SVGAGI. This CDR3 has 15 amino acids. The CDR3 loop reads CASSRFKDQRTEAFF. CDR3 DNA: TGTGCCAGCAGCCGTTTTAAGGACCAAAGGACTGAAGCTTTCTTT.

The V call is TRBV7-8, the J call TRBJ2-3; 8 bases are a match to TRBD2. This CDR3 spans 13 amino acids. CDR1 is SGHVS, CDR2 FQNEAQ, per germline. V was clipped by 5 bases and J by 14 bases; unmatched bases: 12. CDR3 sequence reads: CASSQRSLAGRYF. Here the CDR3 DNA reads TGTGCCAGCAGCCAGAGGTCTCTAGCGGGCCGGTATTTT.

This clone was counted a single time. The chain has TRBV30 and TRBJ2-2; no firm D call. From germline, CDR1 is GTSNPN and CDR2 SVGIG (reference sequence). This CDR3 is built from 12 residues. The V and J ends lost 2 bases and 5 bases respectively, with 6 bases between them. The CDR3 sequence: CAWSLHTGELFF. As DNA, the CDR3 is TGTGCCTGGAGTCTACATACCGGGGAGCTGTTTTTT.

The V and J genes are TRBV19 and TRBJ2-7; D uncertain. The CDR3 is 14 residues long. Trimming removed 3 bases at V and 2 bases at J, with 11 bases between. Germline values: CDR1 LNHDA, CDR2 SQIVND (reference sequence). The CDR3 here is CASSMARPTYEQYF. For the CDR3, the DNA is TGTGCCAGTAGTATGGCCAGGCCCACCTACGAGCAGTACTTC.

CDR3 in DNA: TGTGCCAGCTCACCGAATGGTTTAGGGACTAGCAGTATCTTTAGCACAGATACGCAGTATTTT. It codes for CASSPNGLGTSSIFSTDTQYF. The chain joins TRBV18 to TRBJ2-3; 9 bases are shared with TRBD2. Trimming cost V 3 bases and J 0 bases; bases outside gene matches: 19. This CDR3 contains 21 residues. Germline values: CDR1 KGHSH, CDR2 LQKENI.

J is TRBJ1-3 and V is TRBV29-1, with D perhaps TRBD1 (5 bases). The germline CDR1 and CDR2 sequences are SQVTM and ANQGSEA. The CDR3 has 13 amino acids. The V end was cut by 7 bases, the J end by 2 bases, with 12 bases between. CDR3 region: CSGMPGAGNTIYF. CDR3 DNA: TGCAGCGGGATGCCGGGGGCTGGAAACACCATATATTTT.

The chain joins TRBV29-1 to TRBJ2-7, with D tentatively TRBD1 (6 bases). The CDR3 contains 14 residues. CDR1 and CDR2 from the germline V gene are SQVTM and ANQGSEA. V was shortened by 6 bases and J by 0 bases, with 15 bases between the two germline ends. In DNA, the CDR3 is TGCAGCGTCGCCACAGGGATGGGCTCCTACGAGCAGTACTTC. Its protein product is CSVATGMGSYEQYF.

The genes are TRBV24-1 and TRBJ1-2; no firm D call. The CDR3 loop spans 14 amino acids. Germline CDR1 reads KGHDR; CDR2 reads SFDVKD. V was shortened by 1 base and J by 5 bases, with 10 bases between the two germline ends. CDR3 DNA: TGTGCCACCAGTGATTTTAACAGAGGGTATGGCTACACCTTC. Amino acid sequence: CATSDFNRGYGYTF.

CDR3 sequence: CASRNRAKNIQYF. CDR3 coding DNA: TGTGCCAGCAGGAACAGAGCCAAAAACATTCAGTACTTC. The chain links TRBV6-5 to TRBJ2-4; D is uncertain. CDR1 and CDR2 (germline): MNHEY, SVGAGI. The length of the CDR3 is 13 residues. V gave up 6 bases and J gave up 0 bases, with 6 bases separating them.

CDR3 protein: CASSNPGDPKDYGYTF. The CDR3 nucleotides read TGTGCCAGTAGTAACCCGGGAGATCCCAAGGACTATGGCTACACCTTC. The rearrangement joins TRBV19 to TRBJ1-2; D ambiguous. V was clipped by 4 bases and J by 3 bases, with 18 bases between them. The CDR3 contains 16 residues. Germline lookup yields CDR1 LNHDA and CDR2 SQIVND (reference sequence).

J is TRBJ2-4 and V is TRBV23-1; 8 nucleotides agree with TRBD1. TRBV23-1 is treated as an ORF (open reading frame) with a function not yet certain. The CDR3 has 17 residues. Trimming took 2 bases from V and 3 from J; bases not matched to a gene: 9. CDR3 protein: CASSQPLDRGDKNIQYF. CDR3 DNA sequence: TGCGCCAGCAGTCAACCCTTAGACAGGGGAGACAAAAACATTCAGTACTTC.

V is TRBV25-1 and J is TRBJ2-7; 8 positions match TRBD2. This CDR3 is 12 amino acids long. V dropped 8 bases and J dropped 11; count of bases not matched to a gene: 11. The V gene's germline CDR1 is MGHDK and CDR2 SYGVNS. Here the CDR3 DNA reads TGTGCCAGCGGTCCAACTAGCGGAAGGGAGTACTTC. This gives the protein CASGPTSGREYF.

The gene calls are TRBV19 and TRBJ1-1; the D is unclear. CDR3 size: 14 residues. V lost 7 bases and J 7 bases, leaving 19 bases between the germline ends. Per germline, CDR1 LNHDA and CDR2 SQIVND (reference sequence). CDR3 sequence (DNA): TGTGCCAGTAATGGCGGACGGGTTATCGGTGAAGCTTTCTTT. It yields the protein CASNGGRVIGEAFF.

This clone came up a few times. The chain is built from TRBV5-4 and TRBJ1-3; D may be TRBD1 (5 bases). Trimming cost V 2 bases and J 0 bases, with 9 bases left between them. Germline CDR1 reads SGHNT; CDR2 reads YYREEE (reference sequence). The CDR3 has 15 amino acids. CDR3 amino acids: CASSFRQGSGNTIYF. The DNA of the CDR3 is TGTGCCAGCAGCTTTCGGCAGGGCTCTGGAAACACCATATATTTT.

This clone was detected a few times. The V call is TRBV4-3, the J call TRBJ2-7, with TRBD2 matching over 7 bases. Trimming cost V 0 bases and J 2 bases; bases outside gene matches: 7. The CDR3 spans 16 residues. The V gene's germline CDR1 is LGHNA and CDR2 YSLEER. CDR3 sequence (DNA): TGCGCCAGCAGCCAAGAGGGGGGGGTAGGGACCTACGAGCAGTACTTC. Its translation: CASSQEGGVGTYEQYF.

The chain uses TRBV7-9 and TRBJ2-1; 9 bases agree with TRBD2. Germline V gives CDR1 SEHNR, CDR2 FQNEAQ (reference sequence). The CDR3 contains 17 residues. The trim removed 4 bases at V and 7 bases at J, leaving 14 bases unmatched. In DNA form, the CDR3 reads TGTGCCAGCAGCTCCCCTTCCGCCCTAGCGGGGACGAATGAGCAGTTCTTC. Translation gives CASSSPSALAGTNEQFF.